One and the same sample provided the 24 T cell receptor beta chains below, sequenced in a study of synovial regulatory T cells in juvenile arthritis. Here immunoSEQ multiplex PCR was the method, and the copy in TCRdb shows in-frame clones only, minus some. Its table lists 9,600 or so clones. Sequencing was done on a sample of Treg cells from blood. Subset specified: remaining (HLA-DR-negative) circulating blood Treg cells. All receptors derive from a donor younger than 30 with juvenile idiopathic arthritis.

The chain employs TRBV6-6 and TRBJ1-1. Germline CDR1 is MNHNY and CDR2 is SVGAGI (reference sequence). The CDR3 contains 12 residues. Only the protein is available. The CDR3 sequence is CASSTLTTEAFF.

V usage is TRBV10-1 and J usage is TRBJ2-2; checking the TCRdb D call of TRBD1 is not possible without DNA. The CDR3 runs to 13 residues. No DNA sequence is on record. CDR1 WNHNN and CDR2 SYGVQD come from the germline V gene (reference sequence). CDR3 region: CASSDRGSGELFF.

The chain recombines TRBV25-1 with TRBJ2-1; TCRdb's assignment of TRBD1 cannot be checked, as there is no DNA. The CDR3 is made up of 11 amino acids. Only the protein is available. Germline V gene data show CDR1 as MGHDK and CDR2 as SYGVNS. The CDR3 reads CASYATGRTFF. The whole variable domain, filled in from reference TRBV25-1 and TRBJ2-1, reads EADIYQTPRYLVIGTGKKITLECSQTMGHDKMYWYQQDPGMELHLIHYSYGVNSTEKGDLSSESTVSRIRTEHFPLTLESARPSHTSQYLCASYATGRTFFGPGTRLTVL.

V gene TRBV30 combines with J gene TRBJ2-1; TCRdb indicates TRBD2, and absent DNA this call remains unverified. From germline, CDR1 is GTSNPN and CDR2 SVGIG (reference sequence). The CDR3 is 16 amino acids. No nucleotide data were recorded. CDR3: CASSLGLAGGPDEQFF.

This chain links TRBV7-9 with TRBJ1-1. The germline V gene encodes CDR1 SEHNR and CDR2 FQNEAQ (reference sequence). CDR3 length: 12 residues. DNA is not recorded here. The CDR3 here is CASSHRDYEAFF. The full variable domain, rest sourced from reference TRBV7-9 and TRBJ1-1, is DTGVSQNPRHKITKRGQNVTFRCDPISEHNRLYWYRQTLGQGPEFLTYFQNEAQLEKSRLLSDRFSAERPKGSFSTLEIQRTEQGDSAMYLCASSHRDYEAFFGQGTRLTVV.

CDR3 loop: CASSLGVGDTTEAFF. The rearrangement uses TRBV11-2 and TRBJ1-1. The CDR3 runs 15 residues. No nucleotide data were recorded. The germline V gene has CDR1 SGHAT and CDR2 FQNNGV.

The gene calls are TRBV6-6 and TRBJ1-1. The CDR3 contains 14 residues. The DNA is unrecorded. Germline loops: CDR1 MNHNY, CDR2 SVGAGI (reference sequence). CDR3: CASRPPTFSAEAFF.

The chain carries TRBV7-9 and TRBJ1-2. Germline CDR1 SEHNR, CDR2 FQNEAQ (reference sequence). CDR3 length equals 15 residues. The record lacks a DNA sequence. The CDR3 sequence: CAGGVLPRLEDGYTF.

The chain couples TRBV30 to TRBJ1-5; TCRdb reports TRBD1, a call that lacks DNA to check it against. The CDR3 loop spans 14 amino acids. This entry has no DNA. Germline CDR1 reads GTSNPN; CDR2 reads SVGIG (reference sequence). The CDR3 reads CACQEGQTNQPQHF.

This clone registers medium-sized (0.01 to 0.1%) by frequency. The genes are TRBV19 and TRBJ1-4; no DNA is available, so the TRBD1 call from TCRdb remains unchecked. Germline assignment: CDR1 LNHDA and CDR2 SQIVND (reference sequence). This CDR3 contains 17 residues. A DNA sequence was not provided. CDR3 in amino acids: CASNLQGGELTNEKLFF.

The gene calls are TRBV30 and TRBJ1-2. The CDR3 contains 13 residues. No coding sequence is recorded. The germline V gene has CDR1 GTSNPN and CDR2 SVGIG (reference sequence). The CDR3 protein is CAWNGGGDYGYTF.

This chain connects TRBV7-6 to TRBJ2-3; TCRdb lists TRBD2, though no DNA is available to test this call. Germline-derived CDR1 and CDR2 are SGHVS and FNYEAQ. CDR3 length: 18 amino acids. This entry has no DNA. The chain's CDR3 is CASSPIIPRDSRGDTQYF.

The CDR3 spells CASSSTPRASVHNEQFF. The chain links TRBV27 to TRBJ2-1; TCRdb's assignment of TRBD2 cannot be checked, as there is no DNA. This CDR3 comprises 17 residues. DNA was not recorded. In germline, CDR1 is MNHEY, CDR2 SMNVEV (reference sequence).

The rearrangement links TRBV6-1 to TRBJ2-5; the TRBD2 assignment by TCRdb is unverifiable without DNA. This CDR3 has 13 residues. DNA was not recorded. Germline V gene lookup returns CDR1 MNHNS and CDR2 SASEGT. The CDR3 is CATNMRNSYEQYF.

V usage is TRBV5-5 and J usage is TRBJ2-3; the D call of TRBD2 rests on TCRdb alone, since no DNA is present to check it. The CDR3 covers 13 residues. No DNA is listed. Germline V gives CDR1 SGHKS, CDR2 YYEKEE (reference sequence). The CDR3 here is CASSLTARDTQYF. Full variable domain (rest looked up from reference TRBV5-5 and TRBJ2-3): DAGVTQSPTHLIKTRGQQVTLRCSPISGHKSVSWYQQVLGQGPQFIFQYYEKEERGRGNFPDRFSARQFPNYSSELNVNALLLGDSALYLCASSLTARDTQYFGPGTRLTVL.

The chain is built from TRBV10-3 and TRBJ1-2. CDR1 and CDR2 from the germline V gene are ENHRY and SYGVKD. This CDR3 is built from 12 residues. Only the protein is on record. CDR3 residues: CAISAGVYGYTF.

Measured by frequency, this clone is medium-sized. V and J are TRBV20-1 and TRBJ1-2; the D gene TCRdb calls, TRBD1, cannot be checked with no DNA. This CDR3 is built from 11 residues. No DNA is listed. CDR1 and CDR2 (germline): DFQATT, SNEGSKA (reference sequence). Here the CDR3 reads CSAAQSYGYTF.

This chain connects TRBV4-1 to TRBJ2-1; TCRdb's D gene call, TRBD2, goes unchecked for lack of DNA. Germline lookup yields CDR1 MGHRA and CDR2 YSYEKL. The CDR3 runs to 19 residues. The entry carries no DNA sequence. CDR3 region: CASSQDVGGGLSSYNEQFF.

This chain links TRBV5-1 with TRBJ2-1; TCRdb picks TRBD2, but there is no DNA to check that call. The CDR3 sequence is 15 residues long. DNA is not on record. The germline gives CDR1 SGHRS, CDR2 YFSETQ. CDR3 protein: CASSLAPGGVNEQFF.

The chain has TRBV19 and TRBJ2-5. Germline values: CDR1 LNHDA, CDR2 SQIVND (reference sequence). This CDR3 comprises 14 residues. No DNA is listed. The chain's CDR3 is CASSTRGGEETQYF.

The chain employs TRBV5-1 and TRBJ2-5; TCRdb selects TRBD1, and the lack of DNA leaves this call unchecked. Germline CDR1 and CDR2: SGHRS and YFSETQ. The CDR3 is 14 residues long. No DNA accompanies this entry. The CDR3: CASSFERGRETQYF.

This clone is medium-sized by frequency. The J gene is TRBJ2-5, the V gene TRBV10-3; the D call from TCRdb, TRBD2, cannot be confirmed without DNA. This CDR3 has 12 amino acids. No coding sequence is recorded. Germline CDR1 and CDR2: ENHRY and SYGVKD. CDR3: CASSPGGETQYF.

This chain links TRBV10-2 with TRBJ2-3; TCRdb indicates TRBD2, and absent DNA this call remains unverified. This CDR3 spans 14 amino acids. DNA was not recorded. Germline CDR1 reads WSHSY; CDR2 reads SAAADI. CDR3 residues: CASSYSGGADTQYF.

V is TRBV6-1 and J is TRBJ1-1. The CDR3 consists of 18 residues. Only the protein is available. The germline V gene has CDR1 MNHNS and CDR2 SASEGT. CDR3 amino acids: CASSAWRGGGIRDTEAFF.